This record covers a single T cell receptor beta chain. The CDR3 runs 18 residues. Germline V gene lookup returns CDR1 LGHNA and CDR2 YNFKEQ. V lost 2 bases and J lost 6; bases outside the gene matches: 17. The data originate from a study of blood T cell repertoires in COVID-19. In the authors' methods: Quantification of nucleated cells was approximated via reference gene primer amplification. Method: immunoSEQ multiplex PCR; TCRdb's copy keeps in-frame clones and lacks some. Clone size and the V and J calls come from that table; the DNA yielded D and trimming. The sample shows under 350,000 clones, about 92% of them seen only once.

The TCR sequence derives from a man aged 55 to 70 who had recovered from COVID-19. Sequenced sample: PBMCs or T cells enriched from blood (not recorded which). The rearrangement links TRBV4-2 to TRBJ2-5; TRBD1 aligns across 8 bases. The CDR3 nucleotides read TGTGCCAGCAGCCAAACGGGCATACCAGACAGGGGCAGAAAGACCCAGTACTTC. It encodes CASSQTGIPDRGRKTQYF.